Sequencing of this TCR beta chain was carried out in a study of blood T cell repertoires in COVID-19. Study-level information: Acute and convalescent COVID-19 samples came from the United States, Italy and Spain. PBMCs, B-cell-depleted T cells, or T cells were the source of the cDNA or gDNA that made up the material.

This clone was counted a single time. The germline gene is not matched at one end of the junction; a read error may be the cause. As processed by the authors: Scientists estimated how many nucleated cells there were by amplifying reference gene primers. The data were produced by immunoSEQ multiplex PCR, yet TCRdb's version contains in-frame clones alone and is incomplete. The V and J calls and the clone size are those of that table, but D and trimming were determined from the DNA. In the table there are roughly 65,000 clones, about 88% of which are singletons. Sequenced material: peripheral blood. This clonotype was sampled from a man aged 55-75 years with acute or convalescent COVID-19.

CDR3 residues: CAGSWNREKGYGYTF. DNA for the CDR3: TGTGCCGGCAGCTGGAACAGGGAAAAGGGCTATGGCTACACCTTC. This chain connects TRBV5-6 to TRBJ1-2; perhaps TRBD1 as D (6 bases). Germline V CDR1 and CDR2: SGHDT, YYEEEE. CDR3 length: 15 amino acids.